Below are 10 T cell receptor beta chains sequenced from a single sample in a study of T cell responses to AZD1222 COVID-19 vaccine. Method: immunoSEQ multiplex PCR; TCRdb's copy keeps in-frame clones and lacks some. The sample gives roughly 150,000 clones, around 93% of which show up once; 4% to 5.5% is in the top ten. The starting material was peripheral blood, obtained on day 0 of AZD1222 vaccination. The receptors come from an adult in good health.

The CDR3 protein is CASSLVPISEKLFF. For the CDR3, the DNA is TGTGCCAGCAGCTTAGTACCGATTAGCGAAAAACTGTTTTTT. V usage is TRBV7-2 and J usage is TRBJ1-4; D gene uncertain. Trimming stripped 1 base from V and 8 bases from J, with 11 bases between. Looked up from germline, CDR1 is SGHTA and CDR2 is FQGNSA. There are 14 residues in the CDR3. Filled out from reference TRBV7-2 and TRBJ1-4, the complete variable domain reads GAGVSQSPSNKVTEKGKDVELRCDPISGHTALYWYRQSLGQGLEFLIYFQGNSAPDKSGLPSDRFSAERTGGSVSTLTIQRTQQEDSAVYLCASSLVPISEKLFFGSGTQLSVL.

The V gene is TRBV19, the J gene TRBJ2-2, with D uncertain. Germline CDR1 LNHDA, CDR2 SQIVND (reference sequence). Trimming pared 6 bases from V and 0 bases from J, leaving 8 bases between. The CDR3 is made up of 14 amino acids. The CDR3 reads CASRPASNTGELFF. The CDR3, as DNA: TGTGCCAGTAGACCAGCGTCGAACACCGGGGAGCTGTTTTTT.

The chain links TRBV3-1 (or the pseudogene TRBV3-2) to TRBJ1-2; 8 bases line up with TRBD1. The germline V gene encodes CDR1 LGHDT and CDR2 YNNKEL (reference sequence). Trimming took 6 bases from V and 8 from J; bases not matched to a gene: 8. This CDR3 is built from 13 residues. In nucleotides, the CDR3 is TGTGCCAGCAGGCTGACAGGGGTTGGCGGCTACACCTTC. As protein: CASRLTGVGGYTF.

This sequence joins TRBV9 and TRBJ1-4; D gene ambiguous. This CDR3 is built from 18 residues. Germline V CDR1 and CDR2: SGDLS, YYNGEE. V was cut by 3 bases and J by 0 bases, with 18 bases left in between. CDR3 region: CASSASRQAVTTNEKLFF. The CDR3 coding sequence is TGTGCCAGCAGCGCCTCCAGGCAAGCCGTTACAACTAATGAAAAACTGTTTTTT.

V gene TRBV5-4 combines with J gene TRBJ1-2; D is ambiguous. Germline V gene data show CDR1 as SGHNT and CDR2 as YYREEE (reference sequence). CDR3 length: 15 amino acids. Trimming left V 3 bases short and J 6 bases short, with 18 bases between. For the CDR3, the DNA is TGTGCCAGCAGCTCTGTAAACACCCGAAGGGATGGCTACACCTTC. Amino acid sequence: CASSSVNTRRDGYTF.

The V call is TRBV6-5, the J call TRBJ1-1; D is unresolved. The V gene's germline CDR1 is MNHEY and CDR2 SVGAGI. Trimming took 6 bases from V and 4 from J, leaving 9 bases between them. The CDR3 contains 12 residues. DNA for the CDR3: TGTGCCAGCAGCCGGCGGGGCACTGAAGCTTTCTTT. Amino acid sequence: CASSRRGTEAFF.

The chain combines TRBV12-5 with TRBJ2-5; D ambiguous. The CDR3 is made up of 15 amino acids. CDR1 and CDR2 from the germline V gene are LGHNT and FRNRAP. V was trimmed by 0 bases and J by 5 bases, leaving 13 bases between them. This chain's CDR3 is CASGLVLGKRETQYF. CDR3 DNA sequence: TGTGCTAGTGGTTTGGTATTGGGTAAACGGGAGACCCAGTACTTC.

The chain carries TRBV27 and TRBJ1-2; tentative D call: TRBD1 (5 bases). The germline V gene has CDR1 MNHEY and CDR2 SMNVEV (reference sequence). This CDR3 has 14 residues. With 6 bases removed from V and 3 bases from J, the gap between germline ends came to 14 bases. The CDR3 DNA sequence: TGTGCCAGCAGGGCCAGCTGGGGGGACTATGGCTACACCTTC. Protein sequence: CASRASWGDYGYTF.

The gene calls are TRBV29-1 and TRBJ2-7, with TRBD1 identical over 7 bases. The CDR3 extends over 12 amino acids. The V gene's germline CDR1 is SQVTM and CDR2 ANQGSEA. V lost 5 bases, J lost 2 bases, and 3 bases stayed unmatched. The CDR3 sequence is CSVTGAAYEQYF. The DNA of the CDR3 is TGCAGCGTTACAGGGGCGGCCTACGAGCAGTACTTC.

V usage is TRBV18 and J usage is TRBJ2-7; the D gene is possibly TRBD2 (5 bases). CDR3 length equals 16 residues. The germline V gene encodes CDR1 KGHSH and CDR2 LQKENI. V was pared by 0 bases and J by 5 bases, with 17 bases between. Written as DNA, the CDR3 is TGTGCCAGCTCACCACCAAGTAGAGGGAATTGGAACGAGCAGTACTTC. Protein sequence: CASSPPSRGNWNEQYF.